This T cell receptor (beta chain) was captured by sequencing in a study of T cells expressing NK-cell markers. Study summary: HCMV serostatus: most of the eight sequenced donors positive, one negative.

The length of the CDR3 is 12 residues. CDR1 is MNHEY, CDR2 SVGAGI, per germline. Study-level findings and limits: Dominance of the CD3+CD56-NKG2C+ fraction by these clonotypes also held in four donors. As a fraction of CD8+ T cells, dominant NKG2C+ clonotypes reached roughly 1.0-7.0% in six donors.

Remarks on this clonotype: Its specificity is not known.

TCRdb derives one entry per CDR3 protein from the 5' RACE reads, leaving out DNA. In all, the sample yields roughly 280,000 distinct CDR3 sequences. The V gene is TRBV6-5, the J gene TRBJ2-2; TCRdb's D gene call, TRBD1, goes unchecked for lack of DNA. Source material: blood T cells: a sorted CD56 or NKG2C T cell subset, CD4+ or CD8+ T cells, or bulk PBMC T cells (not recorded which). The TCR originated in a man younger than 35 in good health. The CDR3 spells CASRNQGGELFF.